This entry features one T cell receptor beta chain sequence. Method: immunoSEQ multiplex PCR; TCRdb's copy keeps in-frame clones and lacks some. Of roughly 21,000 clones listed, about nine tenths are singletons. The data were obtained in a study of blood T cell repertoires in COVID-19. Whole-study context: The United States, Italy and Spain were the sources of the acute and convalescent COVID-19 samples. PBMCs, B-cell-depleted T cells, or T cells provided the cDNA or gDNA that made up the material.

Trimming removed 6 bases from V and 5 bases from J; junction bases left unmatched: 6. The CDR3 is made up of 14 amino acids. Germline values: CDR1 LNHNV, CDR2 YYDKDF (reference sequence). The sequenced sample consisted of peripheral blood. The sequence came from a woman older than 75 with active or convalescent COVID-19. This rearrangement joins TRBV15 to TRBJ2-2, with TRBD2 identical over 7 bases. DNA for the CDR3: TGTGCCACCAGGGGCTTTAGCGGGACCGGGGAGCTGTTTTTT. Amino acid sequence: CATRGFSGTGELFF.